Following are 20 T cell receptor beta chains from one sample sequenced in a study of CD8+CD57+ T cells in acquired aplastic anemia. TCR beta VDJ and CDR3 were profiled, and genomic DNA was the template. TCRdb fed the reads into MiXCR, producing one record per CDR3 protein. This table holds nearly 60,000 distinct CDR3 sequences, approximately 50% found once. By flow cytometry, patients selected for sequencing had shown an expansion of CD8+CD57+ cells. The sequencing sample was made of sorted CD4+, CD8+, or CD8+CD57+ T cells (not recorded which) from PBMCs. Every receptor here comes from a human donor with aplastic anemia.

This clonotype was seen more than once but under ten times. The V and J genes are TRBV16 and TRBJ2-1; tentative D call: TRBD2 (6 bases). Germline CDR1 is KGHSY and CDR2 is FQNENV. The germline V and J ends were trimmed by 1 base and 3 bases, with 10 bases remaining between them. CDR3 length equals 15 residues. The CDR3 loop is CASSQYTGVYNEQFF. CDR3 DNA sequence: TGTGCCAGCAGCCAATATACGGGAGTCTACAATGAGCAGTTCTTC.

CDR3 amino acids: CASSGNRGPSYEQYF. The CDR3 DNA follows: TGTGCCAGCAGCGGAAACAGGGGTCCTTCCTACGAGCAGTACTTC. The V and J genes are TRBV9 and TRBJ2-7, with 7 bases matching TRBD1. The germline V gene encodes CDR1 SGDLS and CDR2 YYNGEE. Germline trimming cut 3 bases from V and 1 base from J; bases unmatched to any gene: 7. The length of the CDR3 is 15 residues. Full variable domain (outside the CDR3, taken from reference TRBV9 and TRBJ2-7): DSGVTQTPKHLITATGQRVTLRCSPRSGDLSVYWYQQSLDQGLQFLIQYYNGEERAKGNILERFSAQQFPDLHSELNLSSLELGDSALYFCASSGNRGPSYEQYFGPGTRLTVT.

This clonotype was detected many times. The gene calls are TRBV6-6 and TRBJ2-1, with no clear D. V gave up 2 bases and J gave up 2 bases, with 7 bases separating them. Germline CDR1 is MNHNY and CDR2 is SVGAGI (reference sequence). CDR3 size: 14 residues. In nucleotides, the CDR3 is TGTGCCAGCAGTTACCCGCCCCCCTACAATGAGCAGTTCTTC. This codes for CASSYPPPYNEQFF.

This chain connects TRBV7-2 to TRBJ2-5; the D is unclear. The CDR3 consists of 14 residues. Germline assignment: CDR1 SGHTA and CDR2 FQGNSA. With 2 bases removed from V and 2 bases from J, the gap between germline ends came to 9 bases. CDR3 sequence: CASSLTAFQETQYF. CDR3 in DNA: TGTGCCAGCAGCTTAACCGCGTTTCAAGAGACCCAGTACTTC.

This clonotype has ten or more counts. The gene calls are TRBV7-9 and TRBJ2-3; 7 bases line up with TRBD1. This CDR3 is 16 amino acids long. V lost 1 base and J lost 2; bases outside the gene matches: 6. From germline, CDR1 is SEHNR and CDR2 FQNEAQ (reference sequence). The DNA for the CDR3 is TGTGCCAGCAGCTTAGAAGGGGGCGGATCCACAGATACGCAGTATTTT. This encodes CASSLEGGGSTDTQYF.

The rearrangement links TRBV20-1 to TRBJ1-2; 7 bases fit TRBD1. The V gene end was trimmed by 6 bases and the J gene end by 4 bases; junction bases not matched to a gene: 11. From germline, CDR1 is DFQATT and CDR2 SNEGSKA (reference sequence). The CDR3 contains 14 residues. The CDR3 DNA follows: TGCAGTGCCATTCCGGGACAGACGATCTATGGCTACACCTTC. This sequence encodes CSAIPGQTIYGYTF.

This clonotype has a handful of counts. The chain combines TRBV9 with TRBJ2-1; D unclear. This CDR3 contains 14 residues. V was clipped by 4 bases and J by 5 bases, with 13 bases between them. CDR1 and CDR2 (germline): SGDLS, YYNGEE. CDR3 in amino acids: CASSQQGSHNEQFF. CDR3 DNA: TGTGCCAGCAGCCAACAAGGATCCCACAATGAGCAGTTCTTC. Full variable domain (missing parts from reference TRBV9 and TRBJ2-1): DSGVTQTPKHLITATGQRVTLRCSPRSGDLSVYWYQQSLDQGLQFLIQYYNGEERAKGNILERFSAQQFPDLHSELNLSSLELGDSALYFCASSQQGSHNEQFFGPGTRLTVL.

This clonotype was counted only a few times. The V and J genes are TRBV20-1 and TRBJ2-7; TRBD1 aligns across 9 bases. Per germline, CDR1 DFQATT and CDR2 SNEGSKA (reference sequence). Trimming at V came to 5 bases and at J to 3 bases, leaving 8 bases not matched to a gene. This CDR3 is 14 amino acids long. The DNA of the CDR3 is TGCAGTGCTGATATTCAGGGACAGGGCTACGAGCAGTACTTC. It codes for CSADIQGQGYEQYF.

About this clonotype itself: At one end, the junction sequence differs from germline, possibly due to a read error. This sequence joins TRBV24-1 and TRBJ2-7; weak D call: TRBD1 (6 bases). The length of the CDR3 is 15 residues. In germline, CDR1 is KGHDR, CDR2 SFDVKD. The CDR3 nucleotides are TGTGCCACCAGTGATTCCAGGGGAATTTCCTACGAGCAGCACTTC. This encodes CATSDSRGISYEQHF.

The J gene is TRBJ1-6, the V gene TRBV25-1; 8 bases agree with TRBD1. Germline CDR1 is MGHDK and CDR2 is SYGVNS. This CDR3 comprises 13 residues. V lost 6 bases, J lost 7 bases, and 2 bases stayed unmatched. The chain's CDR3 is CASRGQGNSPLHF. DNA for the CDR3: TGTGCCAGCAGAGGACAGGGAAATTCACCCCTCCACTTT.

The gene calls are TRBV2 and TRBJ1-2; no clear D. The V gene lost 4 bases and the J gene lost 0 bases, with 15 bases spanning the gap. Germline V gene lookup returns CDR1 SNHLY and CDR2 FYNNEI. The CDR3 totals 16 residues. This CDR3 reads CASSVEKTVANYGYTF. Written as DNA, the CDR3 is TGTGCCAGCAGTGTCGAAAAGACGGTAGCTAACTATGGCTACACCTTC.

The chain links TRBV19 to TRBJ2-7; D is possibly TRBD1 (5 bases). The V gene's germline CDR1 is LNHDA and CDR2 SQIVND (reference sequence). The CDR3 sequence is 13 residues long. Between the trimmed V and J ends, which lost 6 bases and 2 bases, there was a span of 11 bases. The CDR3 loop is CASRGREAYEQYF. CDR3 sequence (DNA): TGTGCCAGTAGAGGCAGGGAAGCCTACGAGCAGTACTTC. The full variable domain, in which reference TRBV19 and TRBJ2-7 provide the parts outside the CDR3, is DGGITQSPKYLFRKEGQNVTLSCEQNLNHDAMYWYRQDPGQGLRLIYYSQIVNDFQKGDIAEGYSVSREKKESFPLTVTSAQKNPTAFYLCASRGREAYEQYFGPGTRLTVT.

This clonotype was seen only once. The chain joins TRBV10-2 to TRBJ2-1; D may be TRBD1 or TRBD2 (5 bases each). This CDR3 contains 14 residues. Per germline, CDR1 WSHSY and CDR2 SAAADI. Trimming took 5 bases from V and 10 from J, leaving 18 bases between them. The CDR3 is CASSWGEGRSEQFF. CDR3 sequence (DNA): TGCGCCAGCAGTTGGGGCGAGGGGCGTAGCGAGCAGTTCTTC.

CDR3 sequence reads: CATSRRQDPLDTQYF. The CDR3 DNA is TGTGCCACCAGCCGGAGACAGGACCCATTGGATACGCAGTATTTT. The chain recombines TRBV15 with TRBJ2-3, with D possibly TRBD1 on 6 matching bases. Germline V lookup: CDR1 LNHNV, CDR2 YYDKDF (reference sequence). With 5 bases removed from V and 6 bases from J, the gap between germline ends came to 18 bases. This CDR3 has 15 residues.

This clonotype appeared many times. Here the CDR3 reads CASSHRRGSNYGYTF. CDR3 coding DNA: TGTGCCAGCAGCCATCGCCGGGGGAGTAACTATGGCTACACCTTC. V is TRBV14 and J is TRBJ1-2, with D tentatively TRBD1 (5 bases). Trimming pared 3 bases from V and 1 base from J, leaving 12 bases between. Germline-derived CDR1 and CDR2 are SGHDN and FVKESK. CDR3 length: 15 amino acids.

In nucleotides, the CDR3 is TGTGCCAGCAGCTCGGGACACATCTACGAGCAGTACTTC. The encoded protein is CASSSGHIYEQYF. This rearrangement joins TRBV7-9 to TRBJ2-7, with D maybe TRBD1 (6 bases). The CDR3 spans 13 residues. CDR1 and CDR2 from the germline V gene are SEHNR and FQNEAQ (reference sequence). V dropped 4 bases and J dropped 3 bases, with 10 bases sitting between them.

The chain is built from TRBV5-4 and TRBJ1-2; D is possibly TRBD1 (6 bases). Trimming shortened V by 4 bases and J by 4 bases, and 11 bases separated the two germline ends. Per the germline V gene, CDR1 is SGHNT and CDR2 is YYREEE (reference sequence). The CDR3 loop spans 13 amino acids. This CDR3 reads CASSRGGSYGYTF. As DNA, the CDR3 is TGTGCCAGCAGCCGCGGGGGCTCCTATGGCTACACCTTC.

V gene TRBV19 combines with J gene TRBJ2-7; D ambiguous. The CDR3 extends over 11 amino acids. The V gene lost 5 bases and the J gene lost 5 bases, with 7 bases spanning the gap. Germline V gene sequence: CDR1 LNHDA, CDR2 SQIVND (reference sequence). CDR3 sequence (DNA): TGTGCCAGTAGTTCGAGCCACGAGCAGTACTTC. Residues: CASSSSHEQYF.

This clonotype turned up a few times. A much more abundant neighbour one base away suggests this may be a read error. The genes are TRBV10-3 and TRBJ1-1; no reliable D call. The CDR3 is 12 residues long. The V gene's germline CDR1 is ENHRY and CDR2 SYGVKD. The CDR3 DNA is TGTGCCAGCAGTTTACCGAACGCTGAAGCTTTCTTT. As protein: CASSLPNAEAFF.

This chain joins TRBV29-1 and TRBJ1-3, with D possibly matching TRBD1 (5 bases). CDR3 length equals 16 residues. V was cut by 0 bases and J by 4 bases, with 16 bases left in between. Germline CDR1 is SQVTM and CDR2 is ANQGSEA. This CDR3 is CSVEDPQGTGGNTIYF. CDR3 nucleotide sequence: TGCAGCGTTGAAGATCCTCAGGGAACGGGAGGAAACACCATATATTTT.